The next 21 T cell receptor beta chains were all read from a single sample in a study of vaccination and CD4 T cells after COVID-19 (dated by TCRdb to between 2021 and 2024). Which antigens these TCRs recognize remains unknown. Libraries were made using PCR. Sequencing used an Illumina iSeq 100. DNA from cultured CD4+ T cells was subjected to TCR sequencing with the Oncomine TCR Beta short-read assay at the Johns Hopkins FTIC core. The QIAamp micro DNA kit was used to extract genomic DNA from the cultured CD4+ T cells. TCRdb's own reprocessing of the public reads used fastp at Q25 and MiXCR and kept productive beta chains. Every entry covers one CDR3 protein and lists the most common genes and DNA from its rows. The sample table records around 10,000 distinct CDR3 sequences; 32% of these occur just once. The top ten hold about 15% of the sample. The treatment or condition label, read with the paper, signifies: approximately nine-day PBMC culture with coronavirus spike peptide pools or control peptides (ViraFEST assay). CD4+ T cells from unexposed donors were collected before the COVID-19 pandemic (2011-2018).

The sequenced sample was CD4+ T cells from blood, cultured in vitro. All receptors derive from a human donor in good health.

Only a few counts were recorded for this clonotype. V usage is TRBV20-1 and J usage is TRBJ2-7, with a weak D call TRBD1 (6 bases). The CDR3 has 15 amino acids. Per the germline V gene, CDR1 is DFQATT and CDR2 is SNEGSKA (reference sequence). V lost 5 bases, J lost 0 bases, and 17 bases lay in between. The CDR3 spells CSALNPTGASYEQYF. CDR3 nucleotide sequence: TGCAGTGCTCTCAACCCGACAGGTGCCTCCTACGAGCAGTACTTC.

The rearrangement joins TRBV20-1 to TRBJ1-5, with TRBD1 identical over 10 bases. V lost 3 bases, J lost 7 bases, and 9 bases stayed unmatched. The CDR3 sequence is 15 residues long. CDR1 is DFQATT, CDR2 SNEGSKA, per germline (reference sequence). The CDR3 DNA is TGCAGTGCTAGTGAAGGGGACAGGGGTTGGCAGCCCCAGCATTTT. The encoded protein is CSASEGDRGWQPQHF.

This clonotype appeared a few times. This chain joins TRBV4-3 and TRBJ2-2; D remains unclear. V lost 0 bases to trimming and J lost 4 bases, with 3 bases between them. The germline CDR1 and CDR2 sequences are LGHNA and YSLEER. CDR3 size: 13 residues. In DNA form, the CDR3 reads TGCGCCAGCAGCCAAGATGGCACCGGGGAGCTGTTTTTT. Amino acids: CASSQDGTGELFF.

The chain joins TRBV6-2 or TRBV6-3 to TRBJ1-1; no reliable D call. The CDR3 consists of 14 residues. V lost 7 bases to trimming and J lost 1 base, with 13 bases between them. CDR1 is MNHEY, CDR2 SVGEGT, per germline. CDR3 DNA: TGTGCCAGCACTCCGAGGGTTGGGAACACTGAAGCTTTCTTT. Translated, it gives CASTPRVGNTEAFF.

The gene calls are TRBV6-1 and TRBJ2-7; 12 bases are a match to TRBD2. Germline V gene sequence: CDR1 MNHNS, CDR2 SASEGT. The CDR3 runs 17 residues. The V segment lost 6 bases and the J segment 0 bases; nucleotides outside the gene matches: 9. This CDR3 is CASRSLGLAGRSYEQYF. For the CDR3, the DNA is TGTGCCAGCAGGTCCTTAGGACTAGCGGGACGCTCCTACGAGCAGTACTTC.

This clonotype showed up just a few times. The chain recombines TRBV7-2 with TRBJ2-2; 8 nucleotides agree with TRBD2. CDR1 and CDR2 (germline): SGHTA, FQGNSA. CDR3 length: 15 residues. The V and J ends lost 8 bases and 0 bases, in that order; junction bases with no gene match: 5. The CDR3 protein is CASHDSGTNTGELFF. DNA of the CDR3: TGTGCCAGCCACGATAGCGGGACGAACACCGGGGAGCTGTTTTTT.

There are a few counts of this clonotype. The chain uses TRBV25-1 and TRBJ2-3; D is possibly TRBD1 (6 bases). The CDR3 consists of 15 residues. Germline V gene data show CDR1 as MGHDK and CDR2 as SYGVNS. V was pared by 5 bases and J by 6 bases, with 18 bases between. In nucleotides, the CDR3 is TGTGCCAGCAGTCTTCCAGGGGCAGGGGAGGATACGCAGTATTTT. Translated: CASSLPGAGEDTQYF. Full variable domain (rest looked up from reference TRBV25-1 and TRBJ2-3): EADIYQTPRYLVIGTGKKITLECSQTMGHDKMYWYQQDPGMELHLIHYSYGVNSTEKGDLSSESTVSRIRTEHFPLTLESARPSHTSQYLCASSLPGAGEDTQYFGPGTRLTVL.

This clonotype was counted a few times. The chain carries TRBV20-1 and TRBJ1-5; possibly TRBD1 for D (5 bases). This CDR3 region has 13 residues. The V end lost 3 bases, the J end lost 2 bases, and 8 bases lay between the germline ends. CDR1 and CDR2 from the germline V gene are DFQATT and SNEGSKA (reference sequence). This CDR3 reads CSASDRGNQPQHF. The CDR3 nucleotides read TGCAGTGCTAGCGACAGAGGCAATCAGCCCCAGCATTTT.

The table lists this clonotype with a few counts. The rearrangement links TRBV7-9 to TRBJ2-7; 14 bases line up with TRBD2. With V trimmed by 3 bases and J by 4 bases, 5 bases remained unmatched. The CDR3 loop spans 16 amino acids. CDR1 is SEHNR and CDR2 is FQNEAQ in the germline V gene (reference sequence). The CDR3 coding sequence is TGTGCCAGCAGCTTTAAGGGACTAGCGGGAGAGTACGAGCAGTACTTC. It is translated as CASSFKGLAGEYEQYF.

The chain combines TRBV6-2 or TRBV6-3 with TRBJ2-3; 14 bases agree with TRBD2. The CDR3 is made up of 17 amino acids. Germline V gives CDR1 MNHEY, CDR2 SVGEGT. Trimming removed 4 bases from V and 7 bases from J; junction bases left unmatched: 10. CDR3 nucleotides: TGTGCCAGCAGTTCCCCAGGACTAGCGGGAGGTCTATATACGCAGTATTTT. Protein sequence: CASSSPGLAGGLYTQYF.

This clonotype occurred a few times. V is TRBV20-1 and J is TRBJ2-3; 11 nucleotides match TRBD2. The CDR3 is 20 residues long. Germline CDR1 is DFQATT and CDR2 is SNEGSKA (reference sequence). The junction had 17 bases not matched to a gene; V was cut back by 0 bases and J by 3 bases. The DNA of the CDR3 is TGCAGTGCTAGAGATAGGTATCGGGCTAGCGGGAGGTTTAGGACAGATACGCAGTATTTT. This gives the protein CSARDRYRASGRFRTDTQYF.

This chain links TRBV7-2 with TRBJ2-4, with 7 bases lining up with TRBD2. With 5 bases clipped from V and 4 bases from J, the junction kept 5 bases outside the gene matches. Germline V CDR1 and CDR2: SGHTA, FQGNSA. CDR3 size: 14 residues. As DNA, the CDR3 is TGTGCCAGCAGCGCCACTAGCGCAAAAAACATTCAGTACTTC. This gives the protein CASSATSAKNIQYF.

This chain connects TRBV6-2 or TRBV6-3 to TRBJ1-5, with 7 bases matching TRBD1. The germline V gene encodes CDR1 MNHEY and CDR2 SVGEGT. V lost 0 bases and J lost 11; bases outside the gene matches: 13. The CDR3 has 16 amino acids. The chain's CDR3 is CASSYSSGGAPLAQHF. CDR3 sequence (DNA): TGTGCCAGCAGTTACTCTTCAGGGGGGGCCCCGTTGGCCCAGCATTTT.

The J gene is TRBJ2-2, the V gene TRBV7-3, with TRBD1 matching 7 bases. The CDR3 has 16 residues. In germline, CDR1 is SGHTA, CDR2 FQGTGA. Trimming cost V 3 bases and J 9 bases; bases outside gene matches: 13. As DNA, the CDR3 is TGTGCCAGCAGCTTCGCCGGTCAGGGGGTCTCCTGGGAGCTGTTTTTT. It encodes CASSFAGQGVSWELFF.

The CDR3: CASSQVPSSYEQYF. For the CDR3, the DNA is TGCGCCAGCAGCCAAGTCCCGAGCTCCTACGAGCAGTACTTC. The chain carries TRBV4-3 and TRBJ2-7, with D uncertain. The CDR3 contains 14 residues. Germline CDR1 reads LGHNA; CDR2 reads YSLEER. V lost 1 base, J lost 0 bases, and 7 bases lay in between.

This clonotype has only a few counts. The chain employs TRBV6-1 and TRBJ1-1; the D gene is possibly TRBD1 (5 bases). Trimming took off 4 bases at V and 7 bases at J, with 16 bases between the two ends. Germline assignment: CDR1 MNHNS and CDR2 SASEGT. This CDR3 spans 14 amino acids. The CDR3 loop is CASSVTWDLGEAFF. Written as DNA, the CDR3 is TGTGCCAGCAGTGTTACATGGGACCTTGGTGAAGCTTTCTTT.

This clonotype was seen only a few times. This chain uses TRBV7-9 with TRBJ2-5; 7 bases align to TRBD2. From germline, CDR1 is SEHNR and CDR2 FQNEAQ (reference sequence). The CDR3 consists of 18 residues. Unmatched junction bases numbered 15, after V lost 2 bases and J lost 3 bases. CDR3 sequence reads: CASSLRGWRASGKETQYF. The CDR3 bases are TGTGCCAGCAGCTTAAGAGGGTGGAGGGCTAGCGGTAAAGAGACCCAGTACTTC.

CDR3 residues: CATSALTGVGVRETQYF. The CDR3 DNA sequence: TGTGCCACCAGTGCCCTAACGGGGGTTGGAGTACGAGAGACCCAGTACTTC. The chain carries TRBV24-1 and TRBJ2-5; D perhaps matches TRBD2 (6 bases). The germline V gene has CDR1 KGHDR and CDR2 SFDVKD. This CDR3 contains 17 residues. V lost 5 bases and J lost 4, with 22 bases in between.

The CDR3 sequence: CASILDGGEQFF. CDR3 sequence (DNA): TGTGCCAGCATCCTGGACGGGGGTGAGCAGTTCTTC. The rearrangement joins TRBV7-8 to TRBJ2-1; the D gene is possibly TRBD2 (6 bases). Looked up from germline, CDR1 is SGHVS and CDR2 is FQNEAQ. This CDR3 spans 12 amino acids. Trimming left V 7 bases short and J 9 bases short, with 13 bases between.

V gene TRBV6-2 or TRBV6-3 combines with J gene TRBJ1-2; no clear D gene. Germline lookup yields CDR1 MNHEY and CDR2 SVGEGT. With 6 bases removed from V and 3 bases from J, the gap between germline ends came to 14 bases. The CDR3 contains 14 residues. DNA of the CDR3: TGTGCCAGCAGGAGGAACAGACTTTACTATGGCTACACCTTC. It yields the protein CASRRNRLYYGYTF.

By proportion, this clonotype is large (0.1 to 1%). V usage is TRBV6-5 and J usage is TRBJ1-5; 9 positions agree with TRBD1. The CDR3 consists of 15 residues. Germline loops: CDR1 MNHEY, CDR2 SVGAGI. V gave up 6 bases and J gave up 4 bases; unmatched junction bases: 7. The CDR3 is CASRYTGGFNQPQHF. The CDR3, as DNA: TGTGCCAGCAGATACACAGGGGGCTTTAATCAGCCCCAGCATTTT.